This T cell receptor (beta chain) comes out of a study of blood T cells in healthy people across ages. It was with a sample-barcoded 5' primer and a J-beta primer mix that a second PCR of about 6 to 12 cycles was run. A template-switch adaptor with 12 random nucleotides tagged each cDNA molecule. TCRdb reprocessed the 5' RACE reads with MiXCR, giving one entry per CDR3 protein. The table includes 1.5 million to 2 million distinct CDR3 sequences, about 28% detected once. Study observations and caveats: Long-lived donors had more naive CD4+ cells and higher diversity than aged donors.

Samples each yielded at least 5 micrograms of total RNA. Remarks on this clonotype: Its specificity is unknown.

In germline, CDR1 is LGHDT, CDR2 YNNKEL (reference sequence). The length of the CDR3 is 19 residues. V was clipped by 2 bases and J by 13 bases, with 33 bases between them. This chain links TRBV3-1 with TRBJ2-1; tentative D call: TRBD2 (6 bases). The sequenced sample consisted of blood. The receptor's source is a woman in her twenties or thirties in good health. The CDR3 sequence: CASSQPGSRGSYGGETQFF. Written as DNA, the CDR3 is TGTGCCAGCAGCCAACCGGGAAGTCGGGGAAGCTACGGCGGGGAGACCCAGTTCTTC.